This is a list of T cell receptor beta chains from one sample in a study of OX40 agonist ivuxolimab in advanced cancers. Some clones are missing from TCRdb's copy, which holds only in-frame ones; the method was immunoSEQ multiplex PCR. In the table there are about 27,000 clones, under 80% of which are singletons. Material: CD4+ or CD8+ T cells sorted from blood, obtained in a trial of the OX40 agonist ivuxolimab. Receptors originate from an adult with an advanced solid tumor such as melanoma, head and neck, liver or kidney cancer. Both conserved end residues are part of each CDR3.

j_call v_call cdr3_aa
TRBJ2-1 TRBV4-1 CASSQSLVYNEQFF
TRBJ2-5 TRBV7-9 CASSLRDRGVRETQYF
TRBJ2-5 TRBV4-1 CASSQETGQRKETQYF
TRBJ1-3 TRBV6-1 CASSEGWGGGNTIYF
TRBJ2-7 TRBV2 CASSEEREGGEQYF
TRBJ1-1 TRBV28 CASSYSPAGLNTEAFF
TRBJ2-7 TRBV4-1 CASSTRSGTGSYEQYF
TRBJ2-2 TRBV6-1 CASSEYNPNTGELFF
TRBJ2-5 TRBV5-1 CASSLDWETQYF
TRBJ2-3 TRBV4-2 CASSQVVTSATDTQYF
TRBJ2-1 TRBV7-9 CASSPWGQGNNEQFF
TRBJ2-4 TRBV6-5 CASSPLAGGNIQYF
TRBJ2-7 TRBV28 CASSLTTSGSPYEQYF
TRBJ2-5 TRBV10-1 CASSPDRTLQETQYF
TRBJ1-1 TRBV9 CASSLGTGGEAFF
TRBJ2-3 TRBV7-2 CASSLLATNPTDTQYF